The subject of this entry is one T cell receptor (beta chain). Its target is unknown. This record comes from a study of identical twins. General observations from the study: Beta out-of-frame sequences showed weaker excess twin sharing.

The authors used template switching to add a universal primer site and gave cDNA unique molecular identifiers. TCRdb reanalysed the 5' RACE reads using MiXCR and keeps one entry per CDR3 protein. The table has approximately 94,000 distinct CDR3 sequences, 5.9% seen once. With no exceptions, donors were healthy Caucasians. This sequence was found in a woman aged 50 to 65 in good health. The sample taken for sequencing was memory T cells sorted from blood.

The CDR3 here is CASSNSGTGALGQFF. The CDR3 region has the DNA TGTGCCAGCAGCAATTCCGGGACAGGGGCCCTGGGGCAGTTCTTC. The chain employs TRBV7-2 and TRBJ2-1, with TRBD1 matching over 10 bases. CDR3 length equals 15 residues. Trimming took 5 bases from V and 12 from J; bases not matched to a gene: 13. Germline V lookup: CDR1 SGHTA, CDR2 FQGNSA.